These T cell receptor beta chains were read from a single sample in a study of cytotoxic CD8 clonotypes in ibrutinib-treated CLL. Assay used: immunoSEQ multiplex PCR; TCRdb lists only in-frame clones, some missing. The sample has more than 110,000 clones; 80% are singletons. The sequences come from PBMCs, collected after 36 months of ibrutinib treatment. The receptor source for this set is a human donor with chronic lymphocytic leukemia. The CDR3 runs from the conserved cysteine through the conserved F or W. D genes are given only for firm matches. Size tells how often a clone was seen (once, few, many) or the class of an expanded clone, and some rows leave it out.

j_gene: TRBJ1-2; d_gene: -; v_gene: TRBV5-4; abundance: -; CDR3aa: CASSAGGYDYGYTF; CDR3nt: TGTGCCAGCAGCGCGGGGGGATATGACTATGGCTACACCTTC
j_gene: TRBJ2-2; d_gene: -; v_gene: TRBV27; abundance: -; CDR3aa: CASSHSQKNTGELFF; CDR3nt: TGTGCCAGCAGTCACAGCCAAAAGAACACCGGGGAGCTGTTTTTT
j_gene: TRBJ1-1; d_gene: -; v_gene: TRBV18; abundance: -; CDR3aa: CASSPPGRGAGTEAFF; CDR3nt: TGTGCCAGCTCACCACCGGGTAGGGGGGCGGGCACTGAAGCTTTCTTT
j_gene: TRBJ2-5; d_gene: -; v_gene: TRBV27; abundance: -; CDR3aa: CASSANLWGTQYF; CDR3nt: TGTGCCAGCAGTGCCAACCTTTGGGGGACCCAGTACTTC
j_gene: TRBJ1-5; d_gene: TRBD1; v_gene: TRBV27; abundance: -; CDR3aa: CASSLGQGRSNQPQHF; CDR3nt: TGTGCCAGCAGTTTAGGACAGGGGAGAAGCAATCAGCCCCAGCATTTT
j_gene: TRBJ1-3; d_gene: -; v_gene: TRBV7-9; abundance: -; CDR3aa: CASSLETENTIYF; CDR3nt: TGTGCCAGCAGCTTAGAGACGGAAAACACCATATATTTT
j_gene: TRBJ2-7; d_gene: TRBD1; v_gene: TRBV2; abundance: -; CDR3aa: CASSEGTGTYEQYF; CDR3nt: TGTGCCAGCAGTGAGGGGACAGGGACCTACGAGCAGTACTTC
j_gene: TRBJ2-3; d_gene: -; v_gene: TRBV5-1; abundance: -; CDR3aa: CASRTDSSSTDTQYF; CDR3nt: TGCGCCAGCAGAACGGACAGCTCTAGCACAGATACGCAGTATTTT
j_gene: TRBJ2-7; d_gene: TRBD2; v_gene: TRBV5-4; abundance: -; CDR3aa: CASSASGSVSYEQYF; CDR3nt: TGTGCCAGCAGCGCTAGCGGGAGCGTCTCCTACGAGCAGTACTTC
j_gene: TRBJ1-4; d_gene: -; v_gene: TRBV30; abundance: few; CDR3aa: CAWTGKGGKLFF; CDR3nt: TGTGCCTGGACGGGGAAGGGGGGCAAACTGTTTTTT
j_gene: TRBJ1-2; d_gene: -; v_gene: TRBV29-1; abundance: -; CDR3aa: CSVQLPRFIFGGYTF; CDR3nt: TGCAGCGTCCAACTGCCCCGATTCATTTTCGGTGGCTACACCTTC
j_gene: TRBJ2-5; d_gene: TRBD2; v_gene: TRBV9; abundance: -; CDR3aa: CASSVATSGYRETQYF; CDR3nt: TGTGCCAGCAGCGTAGCTACTAGCGGCTACCGAGAGACCCAGTACTTC
j_gene: TRBJ2-6; d_gene: TRBD1; v_gene: TRBV19; abundance: -; CDR3aa: CASSNRGLLSGANVLTF; CDR3nt: TGTGCCAGTAGTAACAGGGGGCTCCTCTCTGGGGCCAACGTCCTGACTTTC
j_gene: TRBJ2-2; d_gene: -; v_gene: TRBV5-4; abundance: -; CDR3aa: CASSSQGNTGELFF; CDR3nt: TGTGCCAGCAGCTCCCAGGGGAACACCGGGGAGCTGTTTTTT
j_gene: TRBJ1-1; d_gene: -; v_gene: TRBV6-1; abundance: -; CDR3aa: CASSESEGLNTEAFF; CDR3nt: TGTGCCAGCAGTGAATCAGAGGGATTGAACACTGAAGCTTTCTTT
j_gene: TRBJ1-1; d_gene: -; v_gene: TRBV10-3; abundance: -; CDR3aa: CAISESPGMNTEAFF; CDR3nt: TGTGCCATCAGTGAGTCCCCAGGTATGAACACTGAAGCTTTCTTT
j_gene: TRBJ1-2; d_gene: -; v_gene: TRBV30; abundance: -; CDR3aa: CAWSVHGDGIGYTF; CDR3nt: TGTGCCTGGAGTGTACACGGGGACGGCATTGGCTACACCTTC
j_gene: TRBJ2-1; d_gene: -; v_gene: TRBV7-3; abundance: -; CDR3aa: CASSPAGSYNEQFF; CDR3nt: TGTGCCAGCAGCCCAGCAGGGTCCTACAATGAGCAGTTCTTC
j_gene: TRBJ2-7; d_gene: TRBD1; v_gene: TRBV30; abundance: -; CDR3aa: CAGDRSYEQYF; CDR3nt: TGTGCCGGGGACAGGTCCTACGAGCAGTACTTC
j_gene: TRBJ1-1; d_gene: -; v_gene: TRBV6-5; abundance: -; CDR3aa: CASSWGGPLNTEAFF; CDR3nt: TGTGCCAGCAGTTGGGGGGGGCCTTTGAACACTGAAGCTTTCTTT
j_gene: TRBJ1-2; d_gene: -; v_gene: TRBV4-1; abundance: -; CDR3aa: CASSQSIEGYTF; CDR3nt: TGCGCCAGCAGCCAATCCATCGAGGGCTACACCTTC
j_gene: TRBJ1-4; d_gene: TRBD1; v_gene: TRBV9; abundance: -; CDR3aa: CASSVGTGETEKLFF; CDR3nt: TGTGCCAGCAGCGTAGGGACAGGGGAGACGGAAAAACTGTTTTTT
j_gene: TRBJ2-1; d_gene: -; v_gene: TRBV21-1; abundance: -; CDR3aa: CASSKAVGPRGQFF; CDR3nt: TGTGCCAGCAGCAAAGCTGTGGGCCCCCGGGGCCAGTTCTTC
j_gene: TRBJ2-3; d_gene: -; v_gene: TRBV5-4; abundance: -; CDR3aa: CASSRVGVDTQYF; CDR3nt: TGTGCCAGCAGCCGGGTAGGGGTAGATACGCAGTATTTT
j_gene: TRBJ1-2; d_gene: -; v_gene: TRBV2; abundance: once; CDR3aa: CASSERGWNYGYTF; CDR3nt: TGTGCCAGCAGTGAACGGGGCTGGAACTATGGCTACACCTTC